A selection of T cell receptor beta chains follows, all from one sample in a study of cytomegalovirus exposure and HLA in healthy donors. TCRdb keeps only in-frame clones here, not all; method: immunoSEQ multiplex PCR. The sample includes about 120,000 clones, about 90% of them seen just once. Input material: PBMCs. The source of these receptors is a woman under 30 in good health and CMV-seronegative. Each CDR3 is given with its conserved first and last residue. The D gene is left open where the match is weak. The listing skips clone size in some rows; elsewhere it reads once, few, many or a size class.

abundance	d_gene	v_gene	j_gene	len	CDR3aa	CDR3nt
NA	NA	TRBV11-3	TRBJ2-6	17	CASSSPGLFSGANVLTF	TGTGCCAGCAGCTCACCGGGACTTTTCTCTGGGGCCAACGTCCTGACTTTC
once	NA	TRBV9	TRBJ1-6	16	CASSPGGWQNNSPLHF	TGTGCCAGCAGCCCCGGGGGGTGGCAGAATAATTCACCCCTCCACTTT
NA	TRBD2	TRBV27	TRBJ2-1	17	CASSLWGLAGVGNEQFF	TGTGCCAGCAGTTTATGGGGACTAGCGGGCGTGGGGAATGAGCAGTTCTTC
once	TRBD1	TRBV13	TRBJ2-6	18	CASSPGGTGGSGANVLTF	TGTGCCAGCAGCCCAGGGGGGACAGGGGGCTCTGGGGCCAACGTCCTGACTTTC
NA	NA	TRBV28	TRBJ2-5	16	CASTFGSWDSEETQYF	TGTGCCAGCACTTTCGGGTCGTGGGACTCAGAAGAGACCCAGTACTTC
NA	TRBD2	TRBV4-1	TRBJ2-5	17	CASSQDGTSGIQETQYF	TGCGCCAGCAGCCAGGATGGGACTAGCGGGATCCAAGAGACCCAGTACTTC
NA	NA	TRBV5-1	TRBJ2-7	13	CASSRGSSYEQYF	TGCGCCAGCTCGCGAGGGTCCTCCTACGAGCAGTACTTC
NA	NA	TRBV25-1	TRBJ2-7	11	CASSANYEQYF	TGTGCCAGCAGTGCCAACTACGAGCAGTACTTC
NA	NA	TRBV7-2	TRBJ1-5	14	CASSSSDIYQPQHF	TGTGCCAGCAGCTCATCGGACATATATCAGCCCCAGCATTTT
NA	TRBD2	TRBV28	TRBJ2-3	18	CASSLGLAGGGSTDTQYF	TGTGCCAGCAGTTTGGGACTAGCGGGAGGGGGGAGCACAGATACGCAGTATTTT
NA	TRBD2	TRBV5-4	TRBJ2-1	18	CASSLKTSGGVPYNEQFF	TGTGCCAGCAGCCTTAAGACTAGCGGTGGGGTTCCCTACAATGAGCAGTTCTTC
NA	TRBD1	TRBV7-9	TRBJ1-6	13	CASSSTGPSPLHF	TGTGCCAGCAGCTCGACAGGGCCTTCACCCCTCCACTTT
NA	TRBD2	TRBV28	TRBJ2-1	14	CATRSGDSYNEQFF	TGTGCCACGAGGAGCGGGGATTCCTACAATGAGCAGTTCTTC
NA	TRBD1	TRBV19	TRBJ2-7	15	CASSFAGGSSYEQYF	TGTGCCAGTAGTTTTGCAGGGGGCAGCTCCTACGAGCAGTACTTC
NA	NA	TRBV21-1	TRBJ2-7	16	CASSSPGTSGSGEQYF	TGTGCCAGCAGCTCCCCTGGGACTAGCGGGAGTGGCGAGCAGTACTTC
few	TRBD2	TRBV19	TRBJ2-2	17	CASNSVSGRARTGELFF	TGTGCCAGTAACTCGGTCAGCGGGAGGGCCCGCACCGGGGAGCTGTTTTTT
NA	NA	TRBV9	TRBJ2-7	14	CASSVERVGYEQYF	TGTGCCAGCAGCGTAGAGCGGGTGGGCTACGAGCAGTACTTC
once	TRBD1	TRBV7-2	TRBJ1-2	13	CASSPDRVGGYTF	TGTGCCAGCAGCCCCGACAGGGTGGGTGGCTACACCTTC